This T cell receptor beta chain was identified in a study of T cells in Graves' hyperthyroidism and ophthalmopathy. Stable Graves' hyperthyroidism meant no ophthalmopathy progression within 18 months. Lactation, pregnancy, other autoimmune disease or uncontrolled infection excluded patients. With regard to this clonotype: Its antigen is undetermined.

Broader study findings: Blood also carried most thyroid clonotypes expanded above 0.001. Patients with ophthalmopathy were separated from those with stable hyperthyroidism by a 13 V-J model.

Amplified regions were TCR beta CDR3 sequences from RNA transcripts. TCR CDR3 regions were first amplified by RT-PCR with HTBI primers. TCRdb independently ran MiXCR on the multiplex PCR reads; one entry per CDR3 protein. Of 610,000 or so distinct CDR3 sequences listed, 46% are singletons. Looked up from germline, CDR1 is SGDLS and CDR2 is YYNGEE. Between the trimmed V and J ends, which lost 1 base and 2 bases, there was a span of 12 bases. This CDR3 region has 15 residues. Sequencing was done on a sample of peripheral blood or thyroid tissue (not recorded which). This sequence joins TRBV9 and TRBJ2-5; D gene uncertain. This clonotype was obtained from a woman aged 18-30 years with Graves' hyperthyroidism. CDR3 nucleotides: TGTGCCAGCAGCGTATCAGATTCGGATCAAGAGACCCAGTACTTC. Its protein product is CASSVSDSDQETQYF.